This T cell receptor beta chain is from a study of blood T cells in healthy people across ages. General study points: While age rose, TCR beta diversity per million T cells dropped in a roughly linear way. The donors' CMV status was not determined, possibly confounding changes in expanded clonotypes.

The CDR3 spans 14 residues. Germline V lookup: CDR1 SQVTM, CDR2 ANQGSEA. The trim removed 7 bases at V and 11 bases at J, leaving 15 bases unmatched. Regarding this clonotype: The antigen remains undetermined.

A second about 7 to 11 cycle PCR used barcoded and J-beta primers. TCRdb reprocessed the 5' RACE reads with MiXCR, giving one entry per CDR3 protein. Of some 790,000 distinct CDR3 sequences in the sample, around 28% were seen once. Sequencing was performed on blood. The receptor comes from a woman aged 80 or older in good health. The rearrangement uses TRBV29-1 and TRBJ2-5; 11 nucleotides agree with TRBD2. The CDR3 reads CSADGLAGGNEQYF. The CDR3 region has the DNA TGCAGCGCCGATGGGCTAGCGGGGGGCAATGAGCAGTACTTC.